This T cell receptor beta chain stems from a study of OX40 agonist ivuxolimab in advanced cancers. After removal of 6 bases from V and 3 bases from J, the junction contained 2 bases not matched to a gene. This CDR3 is built from 13 residues. Looked up from germline, CDR1 is SQVTM and CDR2 is ANQGSEA. Profiling relied on immunoSEQ multiplex PCR, and the TCRdb table lists in-frame clones only, not all of them. The sample contains roughly 100,000 clones, around 84% of which appear only once. This sample comprised CD4+ or CD8+ T cells sorted from blood, obtained in a trial of the OX40 agonist ivuxolimab. This sequence originates from an adult with an advanced solid tumor such as melanoma, head and neck, liver or kidney cancer. The rearrangement links TRBV29-1 to TRBJ1-2; 12 bases align to TRBD1. CDR3 in amino acids: CSVGTGGDYGYTF. CDR3 nucleotides: TGCAGCGTGGGGACAGGGGGCGACTATGGCTACACCTTC.